Reported below is one TCR beta chain. Its antigen is as yet unknown. This entry belongs to a study of T cell responses to AZD1222 COVID-19 vaccine. Study overall: Researchers grouped second doses given at about 4 or about 12 weeks into one pool. Study results and limitations: The study found vaccine-associated CD4 TCRs spanning spike, dominant at 160-218 and 743-854. Spike-specific TCR depth and breadth grew after two AZD1222 doses. In a largely white British group with more females than males, clonal diversity was possibly underestimated.

TCRdb's copy holds only in-frame clones and misses some; the assay was immunoSEQ multiplex PCR. The table shows about 160,000 clones, with 85% to 90% occurring only once. The starting material was peripheral blood, obtained on day 0 of AZD1222 vaccination. The receptor comes from an adult in good health.

CDR3 loop: CASTHGGGRLEQFF. In DNA form, the CDR3 reads TGTGCCAGTACCCATGGGGGCGGGAGGCTTGAGCAGTTCTTC. The chain joins TRBV19 to TRBJ2-1, with 8 positions matching TRBD2. V trimming: 7 bases; J trimming: 9 bases; junction bases outside the gene matches: 11. The CDR3 has 14 amino acids. Germline CDR1 is LNHDA and CDR2 is SQIVND (reference sequence).